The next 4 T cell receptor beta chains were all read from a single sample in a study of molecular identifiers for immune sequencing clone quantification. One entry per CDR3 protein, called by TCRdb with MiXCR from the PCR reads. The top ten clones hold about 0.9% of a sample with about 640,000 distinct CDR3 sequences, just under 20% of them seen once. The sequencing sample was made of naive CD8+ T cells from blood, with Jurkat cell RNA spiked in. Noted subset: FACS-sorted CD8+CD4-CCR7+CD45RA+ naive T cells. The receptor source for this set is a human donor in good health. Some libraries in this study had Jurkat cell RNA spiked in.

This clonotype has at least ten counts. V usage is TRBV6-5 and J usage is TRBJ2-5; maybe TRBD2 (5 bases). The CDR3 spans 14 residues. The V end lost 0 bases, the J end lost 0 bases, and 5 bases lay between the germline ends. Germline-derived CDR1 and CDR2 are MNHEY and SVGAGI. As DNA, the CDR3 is TGTGCCAGCAGTTACTCCGGGGACCAAGAGACCCAGTACTTC. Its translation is CASSYSGDQETQYF.

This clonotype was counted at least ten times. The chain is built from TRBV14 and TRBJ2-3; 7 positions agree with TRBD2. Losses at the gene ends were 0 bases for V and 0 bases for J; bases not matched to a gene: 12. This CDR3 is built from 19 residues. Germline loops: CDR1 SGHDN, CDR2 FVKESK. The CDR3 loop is CASSQDRLRLAASTDTQYF. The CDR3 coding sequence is TGTGCCAGCAGCCAAGATCGGCTAAGACTAGCAGCTAGCACAGATACGCAGTATTTT.

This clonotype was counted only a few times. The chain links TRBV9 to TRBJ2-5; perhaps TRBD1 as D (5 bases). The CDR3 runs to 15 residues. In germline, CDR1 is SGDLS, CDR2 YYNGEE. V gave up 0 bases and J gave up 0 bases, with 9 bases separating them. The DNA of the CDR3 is TGTGCCAGCAGCGTAGGCACAGGACACCAAGAGACCCAGTACTTC. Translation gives CASSVGTGHQETQYF.

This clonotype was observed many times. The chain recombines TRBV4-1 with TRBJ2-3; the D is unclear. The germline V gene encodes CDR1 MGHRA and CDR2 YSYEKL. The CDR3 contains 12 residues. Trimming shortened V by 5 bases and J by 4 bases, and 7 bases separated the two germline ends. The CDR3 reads CASSSSADTQYF. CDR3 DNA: TGCGCCAGCAGCTCCTCGGCAGATACGCAGTATTTT.